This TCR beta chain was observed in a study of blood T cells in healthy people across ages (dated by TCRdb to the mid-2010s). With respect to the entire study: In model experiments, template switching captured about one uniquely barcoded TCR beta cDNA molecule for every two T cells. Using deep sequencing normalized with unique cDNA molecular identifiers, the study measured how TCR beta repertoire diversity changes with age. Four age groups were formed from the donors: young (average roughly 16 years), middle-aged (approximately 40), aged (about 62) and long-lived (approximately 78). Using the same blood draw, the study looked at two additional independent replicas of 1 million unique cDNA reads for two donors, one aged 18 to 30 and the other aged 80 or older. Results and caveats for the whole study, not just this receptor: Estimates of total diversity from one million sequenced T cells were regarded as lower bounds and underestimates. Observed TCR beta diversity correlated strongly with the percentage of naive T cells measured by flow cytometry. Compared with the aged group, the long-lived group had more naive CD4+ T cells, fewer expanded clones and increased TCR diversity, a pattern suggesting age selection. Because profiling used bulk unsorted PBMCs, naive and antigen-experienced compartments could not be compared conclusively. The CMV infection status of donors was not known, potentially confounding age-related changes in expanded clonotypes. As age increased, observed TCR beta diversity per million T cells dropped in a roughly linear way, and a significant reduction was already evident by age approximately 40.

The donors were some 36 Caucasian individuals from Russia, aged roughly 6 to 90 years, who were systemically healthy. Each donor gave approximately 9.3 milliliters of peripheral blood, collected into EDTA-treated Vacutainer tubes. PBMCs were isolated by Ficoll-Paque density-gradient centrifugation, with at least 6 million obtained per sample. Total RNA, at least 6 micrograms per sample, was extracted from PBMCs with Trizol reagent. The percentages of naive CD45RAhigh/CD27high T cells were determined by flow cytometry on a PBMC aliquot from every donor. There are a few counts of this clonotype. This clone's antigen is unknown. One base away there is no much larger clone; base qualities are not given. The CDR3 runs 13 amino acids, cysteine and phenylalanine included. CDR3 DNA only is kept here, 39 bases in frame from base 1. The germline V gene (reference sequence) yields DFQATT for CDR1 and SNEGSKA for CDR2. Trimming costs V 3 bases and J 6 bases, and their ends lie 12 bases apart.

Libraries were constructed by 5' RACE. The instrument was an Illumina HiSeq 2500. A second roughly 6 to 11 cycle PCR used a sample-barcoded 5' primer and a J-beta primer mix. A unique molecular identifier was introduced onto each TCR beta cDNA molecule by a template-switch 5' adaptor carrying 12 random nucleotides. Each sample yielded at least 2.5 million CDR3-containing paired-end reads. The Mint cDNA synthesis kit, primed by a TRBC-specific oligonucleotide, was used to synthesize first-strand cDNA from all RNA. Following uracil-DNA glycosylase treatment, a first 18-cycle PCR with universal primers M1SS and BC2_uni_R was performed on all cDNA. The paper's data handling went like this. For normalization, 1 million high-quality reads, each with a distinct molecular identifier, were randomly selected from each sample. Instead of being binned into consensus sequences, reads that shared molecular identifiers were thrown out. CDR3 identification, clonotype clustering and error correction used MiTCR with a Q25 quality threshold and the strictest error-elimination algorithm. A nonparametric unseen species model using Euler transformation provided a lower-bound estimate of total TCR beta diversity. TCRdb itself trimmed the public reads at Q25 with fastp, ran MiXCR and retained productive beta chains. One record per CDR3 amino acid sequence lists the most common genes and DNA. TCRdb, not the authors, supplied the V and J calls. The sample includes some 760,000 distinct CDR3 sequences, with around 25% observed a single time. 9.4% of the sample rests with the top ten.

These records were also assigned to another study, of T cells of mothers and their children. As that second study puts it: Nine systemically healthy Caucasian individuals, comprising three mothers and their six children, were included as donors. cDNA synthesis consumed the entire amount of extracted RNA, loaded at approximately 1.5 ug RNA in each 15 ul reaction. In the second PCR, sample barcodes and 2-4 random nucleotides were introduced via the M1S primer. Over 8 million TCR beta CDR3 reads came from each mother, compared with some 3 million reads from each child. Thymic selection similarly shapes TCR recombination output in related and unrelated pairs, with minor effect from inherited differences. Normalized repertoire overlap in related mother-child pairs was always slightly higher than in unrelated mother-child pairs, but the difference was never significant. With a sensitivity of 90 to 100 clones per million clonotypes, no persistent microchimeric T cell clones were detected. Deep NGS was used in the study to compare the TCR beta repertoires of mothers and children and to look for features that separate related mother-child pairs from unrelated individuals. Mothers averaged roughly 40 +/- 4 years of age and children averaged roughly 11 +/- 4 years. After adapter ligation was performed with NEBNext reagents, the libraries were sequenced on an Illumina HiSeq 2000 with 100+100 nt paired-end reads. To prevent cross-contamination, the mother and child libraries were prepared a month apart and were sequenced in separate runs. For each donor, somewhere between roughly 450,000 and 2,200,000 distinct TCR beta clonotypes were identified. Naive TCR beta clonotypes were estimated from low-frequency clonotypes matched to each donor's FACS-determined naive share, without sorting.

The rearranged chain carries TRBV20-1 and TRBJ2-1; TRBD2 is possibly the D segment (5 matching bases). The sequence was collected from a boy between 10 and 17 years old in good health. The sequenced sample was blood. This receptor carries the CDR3 CSAREDWRNEQFF. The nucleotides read TGCAGTGCTAGGGAGGATTGGCGCAATGAGCAGTTCTTC.